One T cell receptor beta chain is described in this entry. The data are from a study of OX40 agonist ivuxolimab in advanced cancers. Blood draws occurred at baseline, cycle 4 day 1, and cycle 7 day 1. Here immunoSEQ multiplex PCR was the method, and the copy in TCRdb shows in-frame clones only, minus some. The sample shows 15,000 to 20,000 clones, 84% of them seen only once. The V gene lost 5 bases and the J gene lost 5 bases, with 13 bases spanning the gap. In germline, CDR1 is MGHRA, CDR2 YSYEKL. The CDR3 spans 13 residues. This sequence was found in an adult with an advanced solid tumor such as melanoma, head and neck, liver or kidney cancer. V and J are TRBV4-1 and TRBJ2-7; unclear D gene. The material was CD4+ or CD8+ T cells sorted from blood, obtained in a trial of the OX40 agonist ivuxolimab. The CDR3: CASSNLYGNEQYF. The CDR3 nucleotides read TGCGCCAGCAGCAATTTGTATGGTAACGAGCAGTACTTC.